Included here is one T cell receptor beta chain sequence, with context. The antigen is not known. This entry belongs to a study of T cells in localized non-small cell lung cancer. Findings and limits, study-wide: A raised T cell density in blood coincided with lengthier overall survival.

V shed 2 bases, J shed 11 bases, and the junction held 8 bases outside the gene matches. The CDR3 has 15 amino acids. CDR1 is SGHTS, CDR2 YDEGEE, per germline. The repertoire was sequenced with immunoSEQ multiplex PCR; TCRdb's copy has only in-frame clones and lacks some. The sample contains about 31,000 clones, roughly 92% of which appear only once. V and J are TRBV5-8 and TRBJ1-5; 12 nucleotides align to TRBD1. The clonotype comes from a woman aged 40-75 years with stage I lung adenocarcinoma. The sample in question was peripheral blood, obtained before any cancer treatment. Here the CDR3 reads CASSFIGTGGGSQHF. For the CDR3, the DNA is TGTGCCAGCAGCTTTATTGGGACAGGGGGCGGGTCCCAGCATTTT.